Listed below are T cell receptor beta chains from one sample, sequenced in a study of T cells in Graves' hyperthyroidism and ophthalmopathy. TCRdb independently ran MiXCR on the multiplex PCR reads; one entry per CDR3 protein. The sample includes more than 500,000 distinct CDR3 sequences, more than 15% seen only once; the top ten take about 31%. Sequencing was done on a sample of blood. The source is a young woman with Graves' ophthalmopathy. Both conserved end residues are part of each CDR3. The order of the fields is clone size, V gene, J gene, CDR3 protein. Size is omitted from some rows. Given values are once, few, many or a class for expanded clones.

clone_size: NA; v_call: TRBV7-9; j_call: TRBJ2-1; cdr3_aa: CASSSWTSGGSYNEQFF
clone_size: NA; v_call: TRBV3-1; j_call: TRBJ1-3; cdr3_aa: CASSRRTGAGNTIYF
clone_size: NA; v_call: TRBV4-3; j_call: TRBJ1-4; cdr3_aa: CASSQQSPGTGDEKLFF
clone_size: many; v_call: TRBV20-1; j_call: TRBJ1-1; cdr3_aa: CSARAAPGSEAFF
clone_size: many; v_call: TRBV18; j_call: TRBJ2-3; cdr3_aa: CASSTGQRDTQYF
clone_size: NA; v_call: TRBV6-1; j_call: TRBJ1-1; cdr3_aa: CASSARFVNTEAFF
clone_size: NA; v_call: TRBV15; j_call: TRBJ2-3; cdr3_aa: CATSPGGATEDTQYF
clone_size: few; v_call: TRBV27; j_call: TRBJ2-7; cdr3_aa: CASSLMQGSDEQYF
clone_size: NA; v_call: TRBV5-5; j_call: TRBJ1-1; cdr3_aa: CASSYTGGGLATEAFF
clone_size: many; v_call: TRBV28; j_call: TRBJ2-5; cdr3_aa: CATQDPGQGMETQYF
clone_size: many; v_call: TRBV4-3; j_call: TRBJ2-1; cdr3_aa: CASSRLAGTPNNEQFF
clone_size: many; v_call: TRBV30; j_call: TRBJ1-3; cdr3_aa: CAWTGVTGNTIYF
clone_size: many; v_call: TRBV29-1; j_call: TRBJ1-2; cdr3_aa: CSVEGAGGGYTF
clone_size: many; v_call: TRBV5-1; j_call: TRBJ2-3; cdr3_aa: CASSLWGGSSTDTQYF
clone_size: many; v_call: TRBV11-2; j_call: TRBJ2-1; cdr3_aa: CASSPGRAGGVVEQFF
clone_size: many; v_call: TRBV4-2; j_call: TRBJ2-1; cdr3_aa: CASSQAAISSYNEQFF
clone_size: many; v_call: TRBV27; j_call: TRBJ1-4; cdr3_aa: CASSHGTNEKLFF
clone_size: few; v_call: TRBV7-9; j_call: TRBJ2-5; cdr3_aa: CASRSPLDQETQYF
clone_size: NA; v_call: TRBV20-1; j_call: TRBJ1-2; cdr3_aa: CSARPLGGLGYGYTF
clone_size: many; v_call: TRBV6-1; j_call: TRBJ2-7; cdr3_aa: CASSERTSGSYEQYF
clone_size: few; v_call: TRBV7-2; j_call: TRBJ2-3; cdr3_aa: CASHGGRDTQYF
clone_size: few; v_call: TRBV7-3; j_call: TRBJ2-7; cdr3_aa: CASSPSGGVGDEQYF
clone_size: many; v_call: TRBV6-1; j_call: TRBJ1-5; cdr3_aa: CASRTSGQGAEPQHF
clone_size: few; v_call: TRBV29-1; j_call: TRBJ2-5; cdr3_aa: CSGRLAGETQYF
clone_size: many; v_call: TRBV24-1; j_call: TRBJ2-5; cdr3_aa: CATSDPRGAGDETQYF
clone_size: few; v_call: TRBV11-2; j_call: TRBJ2-1; cdr3_aa: CASGPSRAYNEQFF
clone_size: many; v_call: TRBV5-1; j_call: TRBJ1-2; cdr3_aa: CASSLNRADYGYTF
clone_size: NA; v_call: TRBV19; j_call: TRBJ1-1; cdr3_aa: CASSIGVGLNTEAFF
clone_size: many; v_call: TRBV11-1; j_call: TRBJ2-7; cdr3_aa: CASSPQTGMGSEQYF
clone_size: many; v_call: TRBV18; j_call: TRBJ2-7; cdr3_aa: CASSPGQISYEQYF
clone_size: few; v_call: TRBV15; j_call: TRBJ2-3; cdr3_aa: CATSIGTPSTDTQYF
clone_size: many; v_call: TRBV7-9; j_call: TRBJ2-1; cdr3_aa: CASSLGGQGSFNEQFF
clone_size: many; v_call: TRBV6-1; j_call: TRBJ2-1; cdr3_aa: CASSSRDTSYNEQFF
clone_size: NA; v_call: TRBV18; j_call: TRBJ2-7; cdr3_aa: CASSKKDEQYF
clone_size: many; v_call: TRBV20-1; j_call: TRBJ1-6; cdr3_aa: CSAATGTRNSPLHF
clone_size: many; v_call: TRBV11-2; j_call: TRBJ2-5; cdr3_aa: CASSPFDGGAVQETQYF
clone_size: NA; v_call: TRBV29-1; j_call: TRBJ2-7; cdr3_aa: CSVGGKGSTYEQYF
clone_size: NA; v_call: TRBV30; j_call: TRBJ2-5; cdr3_aa: CAWSLTSGREETQYF
clone_size: NA; v_call: TRBV9; j_call: TRBJ2-3; cdr3_aa: CASSRDSGGGTDTQYF
clone_size: once; v_call: TRBV6-5; j_call: TRBJ2-3; cdr3_aa: CASSYGRGDTQYF
clone_size: few; v_call: TRBV28; j_call: TRBJ1-1; cdr3_aa: CASSLVPGVGNTEAFF
clone_size: many; v_call: TRBV28; j_call: TRBJ2-4; cdr3_aa: CASSSRTGKNIQYF